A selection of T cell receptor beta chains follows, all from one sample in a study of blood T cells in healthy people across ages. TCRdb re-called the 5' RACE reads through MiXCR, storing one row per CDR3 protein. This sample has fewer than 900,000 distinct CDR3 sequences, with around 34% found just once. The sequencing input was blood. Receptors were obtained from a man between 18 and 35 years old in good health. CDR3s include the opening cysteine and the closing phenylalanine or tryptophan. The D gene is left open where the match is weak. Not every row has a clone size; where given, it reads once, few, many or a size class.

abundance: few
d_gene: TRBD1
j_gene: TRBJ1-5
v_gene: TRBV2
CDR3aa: CASSDFDRGVLRNQPQHF
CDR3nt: TGTGCCAGCAGTGACTTTGACAGGGGAGTATTACGGAATCAGCCCCAGCATTTT

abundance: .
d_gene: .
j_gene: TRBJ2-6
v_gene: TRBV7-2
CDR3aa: CASSLRNGAGSVLTF
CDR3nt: TGTGCCAGCAGCTTGAGAAACGGAGCCGGCTCAGTCCTGACTTTC

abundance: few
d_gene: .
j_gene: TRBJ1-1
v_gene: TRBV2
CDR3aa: CASTQGPANTEAFF
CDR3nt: TGTGCCAGCACCCAAGGTCCAGCGAACACTGAAGCTTTCTTT

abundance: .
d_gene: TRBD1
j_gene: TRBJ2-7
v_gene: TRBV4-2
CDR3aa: CASSQDLTGVRNEQYF
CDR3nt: TGTGCCAGCAGCCAAGATCTCACAGGGGTAAGAAATGAGCAGTACTTC

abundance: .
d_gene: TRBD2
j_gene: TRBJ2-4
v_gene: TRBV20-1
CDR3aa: CSARGVAGSKNIQYF
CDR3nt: TGCAGTGCCCGGGGGGTCGCTGGGTCCAAAAACATTCAGTACTTC

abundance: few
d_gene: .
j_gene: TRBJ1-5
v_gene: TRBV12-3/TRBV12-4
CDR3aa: CASRQQGGDQPQHF
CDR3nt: TGTGCCAGCAGACAACAGGGTGGGGATCAGCCCCAGCATTTT

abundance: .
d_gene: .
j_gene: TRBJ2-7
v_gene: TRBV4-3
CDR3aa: CASSQDHLGSLSYEQYF
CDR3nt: TGCGCCAGCAGCCAAGATCATCTGGGGTCACTTTCCTACGAGCAGTACTTC

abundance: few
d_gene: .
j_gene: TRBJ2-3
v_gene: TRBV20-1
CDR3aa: CSADSRGDTQYF
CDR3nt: TGCAGTGCAGATAGCCGGGGAGATACGCAGTATTTT

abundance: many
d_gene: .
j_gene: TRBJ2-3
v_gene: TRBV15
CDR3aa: CATSRDRQGPDTQYF
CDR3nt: TGTGCCACCAGCAGAGATCGGCAGGGCCCAGATACGCAGTATTTT

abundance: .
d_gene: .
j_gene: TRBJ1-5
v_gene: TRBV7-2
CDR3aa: CASSPRVGNQPQHF
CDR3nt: TGTGCCAGCAGCCCCCGTGTGGGGAATCAGCCCCAGCATTTT

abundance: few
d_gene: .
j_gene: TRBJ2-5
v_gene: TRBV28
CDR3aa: CASSSRTKGMETQYF
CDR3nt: TGTGCCAGCAGTTCCAGGACCAAGGGGATGGAGACCCAGTACTTC

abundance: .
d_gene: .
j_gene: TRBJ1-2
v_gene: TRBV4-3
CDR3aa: CASSQDYRRGTNYGYTF
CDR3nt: TGCGCCAGCAGCCAAGATTATAGGAGAGGCACTAACTATGGCTACACCTTC

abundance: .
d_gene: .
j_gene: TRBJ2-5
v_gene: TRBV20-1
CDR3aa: CSAGQGWETQYF
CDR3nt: TGCAGTGCTGGCCAGGGGTGGGAGACCCAGTACTTC

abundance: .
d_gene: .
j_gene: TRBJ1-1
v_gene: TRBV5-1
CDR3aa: CASSDGYTEAFF
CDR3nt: TGCGCCAGCAGCGATGGATACACTGAAGCTTTCTTT

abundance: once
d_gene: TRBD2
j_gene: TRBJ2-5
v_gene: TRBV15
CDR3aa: CATSRGLAEETQYF
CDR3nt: TGTGCCACCAGCAGAGGACTAGCGGAAGAGACCCAGTACTTC

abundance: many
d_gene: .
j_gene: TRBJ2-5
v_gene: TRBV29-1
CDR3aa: CSAPVDAWETQYF
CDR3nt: TGCAGCGCCCCCGTAGATGCGTGGGAGACCCAGTACTTC

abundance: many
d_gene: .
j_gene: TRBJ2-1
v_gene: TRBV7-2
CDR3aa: CASSLGHANNEQFF
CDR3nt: TGTGCCAGCAGCTTAGGGCATGCCAACAATGAGCAGTTCTTC

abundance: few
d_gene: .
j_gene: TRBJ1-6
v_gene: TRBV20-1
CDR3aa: CSARRWEGSYNSPLHF
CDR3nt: TGCAGTGCTAGACGATGGGAGGGCTCCTATAATTCACCCCTCCACTTT

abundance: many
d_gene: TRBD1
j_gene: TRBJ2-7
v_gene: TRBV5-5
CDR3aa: CASSLAPGQNYEQYF
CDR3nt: TGTGCCAGCAGCTTGGCCCCGGGACAGAACTACGAGCAGTACTTC

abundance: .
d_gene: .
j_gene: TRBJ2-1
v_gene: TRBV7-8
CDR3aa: CASNSTTRRASGNEQFF
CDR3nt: TGTGCCAGCAACTCCACAACCCGACGAGCGTCGGGGAATGAGCAGTTCTTC

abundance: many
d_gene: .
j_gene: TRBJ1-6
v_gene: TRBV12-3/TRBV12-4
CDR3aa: CASSLLDDSPLHF
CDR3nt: TGTGCCAGCAGTCTATTGGATGATTCACCCCTCCACTTT

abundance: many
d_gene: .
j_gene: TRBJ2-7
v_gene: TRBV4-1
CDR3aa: CASGTGPHEQYF
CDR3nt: TGCGCCAGCGGTACAGGACCCCACGAGCAGTACTTC

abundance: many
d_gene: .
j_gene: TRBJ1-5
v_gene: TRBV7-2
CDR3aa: CASSFRGNQPQHF
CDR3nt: TGTGCCAGCAGCTTCCGGGGCAATCAGCCCCAGCATTTT

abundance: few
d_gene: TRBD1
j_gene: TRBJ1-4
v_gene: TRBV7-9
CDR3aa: CASSRKGTDNEKLFF
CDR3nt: TGTGCCAGCAGCCGCAAAGGGACAGATAATGAAAAACTGTTTTTT

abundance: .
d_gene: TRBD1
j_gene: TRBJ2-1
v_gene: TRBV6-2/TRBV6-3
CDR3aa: CASSFTDRGGNEQFF
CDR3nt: TGTGCCAGCAGTTTCACGGACAGGGGTGGCAATGAGCAGTTCTTC

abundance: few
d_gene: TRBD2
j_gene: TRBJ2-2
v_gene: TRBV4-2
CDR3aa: CASSRGTSGNTGELFF
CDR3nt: TGTGCCAGCAGCCGGGGGACTAGCGGGAACACCGGGGAGCTGTTTTTT

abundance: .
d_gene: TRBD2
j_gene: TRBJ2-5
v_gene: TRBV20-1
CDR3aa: CSAGRGGQQETQYF
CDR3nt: TGCAGTGCTGGACGGGGGGGACAACAAGAGACCCAGTACTTC

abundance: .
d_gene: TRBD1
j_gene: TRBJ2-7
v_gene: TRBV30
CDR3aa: CAWINRGHTYEQYF
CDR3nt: TGTGCCTGGATAAACAGGGGACACACCTACGAGCAGTACTTC

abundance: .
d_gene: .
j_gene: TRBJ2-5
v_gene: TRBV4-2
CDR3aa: CASSQVGTPRETQYF
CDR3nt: TGTGCCAGCAGCCAAGTAGGGACTCCCCGGGAGACCCAGTACTTC

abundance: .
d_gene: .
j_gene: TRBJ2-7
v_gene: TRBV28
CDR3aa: CASSPPEFYEQYF
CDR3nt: TGTGCCAGCAGTCCGCCGGAATTCTACGAGCAGTACTTC

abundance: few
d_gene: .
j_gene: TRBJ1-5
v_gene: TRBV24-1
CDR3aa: CATSDSIQGGNQPQHF
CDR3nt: TGTGCCACCAGTGATTCGATACAGGGCGGCAATCAGCCCCAGCATTTT

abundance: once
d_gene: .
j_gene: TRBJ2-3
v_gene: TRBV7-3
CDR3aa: CASSLTVVGGTDTQYF
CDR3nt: TGTGCCAGCAGCTTAACTGTCGTGGGGGGCACAGATACGCAGTATTTT

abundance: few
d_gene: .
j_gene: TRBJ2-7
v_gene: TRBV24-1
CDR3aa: CATSDSSRTASSYNEQYF
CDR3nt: TGTGCCACCAGTGACTCCTCACGCACGGCGAGCTCCTACAATGAGCAGTACTTC

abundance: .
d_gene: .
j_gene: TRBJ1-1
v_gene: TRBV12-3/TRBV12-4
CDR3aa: CASKSGPFNTEAFF
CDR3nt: TGTGCCAGCAAAAGTGGCCCGTTTAACACTGAAGCTTTCTTT

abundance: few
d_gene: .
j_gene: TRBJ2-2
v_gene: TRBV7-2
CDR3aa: CASSLGQGKIGELFF
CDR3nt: TGTGCCAGCAGCTTAGGGCAGGGGAAGATCGGGGAGCTGTTTTTT

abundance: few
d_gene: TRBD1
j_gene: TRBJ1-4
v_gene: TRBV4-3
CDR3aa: CASSQSAGQSNEKLFF
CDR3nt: TGCGCCAGCAGCCAATCTGCGGGACAGAGTAATGAAAAACTGTTTTTT

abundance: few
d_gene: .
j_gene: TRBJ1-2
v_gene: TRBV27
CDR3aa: CASSPGWAYGYTF
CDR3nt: TGTGCCAGCAGCCCCGGGTGGGCCTATGGCTACACCTTC

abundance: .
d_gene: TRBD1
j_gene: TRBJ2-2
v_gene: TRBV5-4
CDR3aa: CASSSRTGQNTGELFF
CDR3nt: TGTGCCAGCAGCTCGAGGACAGGGCAGAACACCGGGGAGCTGTTTTTT

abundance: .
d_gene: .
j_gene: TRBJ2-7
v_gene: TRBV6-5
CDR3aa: CASSYRTCGSTYEQYF
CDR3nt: TGTGCCAGCAGTTACCGCACCTGCGGCAGCACCTACGAGCAGTACTTC

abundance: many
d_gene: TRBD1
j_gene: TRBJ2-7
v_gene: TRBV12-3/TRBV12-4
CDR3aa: CASSPRTGGYEQYF
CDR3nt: TGTGCCAGCTCACCTAGGACAGGGGGTTACGAGCAGTACTTC

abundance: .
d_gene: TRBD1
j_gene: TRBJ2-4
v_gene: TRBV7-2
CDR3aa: CASRLTGSKNIQYF
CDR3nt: TGTGCCAGCCGCCTGACAGGGTCCAAAAACATTCAGTACTTC

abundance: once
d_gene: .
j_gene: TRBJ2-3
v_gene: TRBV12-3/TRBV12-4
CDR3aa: CASSTTTDAQYF
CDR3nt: TGTGCCAGCAGCACGACCACAGATGCGCAGTATTTT

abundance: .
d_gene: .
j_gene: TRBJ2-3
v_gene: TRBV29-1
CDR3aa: CSVRMSTDTQYF
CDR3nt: TGCAGCGTTAGGATGAGCACAGATACGCAGTATTTT

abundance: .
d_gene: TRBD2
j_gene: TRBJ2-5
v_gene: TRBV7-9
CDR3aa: CASSLPSGATLRETQYF
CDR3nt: TGTGCCAGCAGCTTACCTAGCGGGGCAACATTAAGAGAGACCCAGTACTTC

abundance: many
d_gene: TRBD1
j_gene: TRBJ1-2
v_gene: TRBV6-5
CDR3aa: CASSYSRDSYGYTF
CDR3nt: TGTGCCAGCAGTTACTCCCGGGACAGCTATGGCTACACCTTC

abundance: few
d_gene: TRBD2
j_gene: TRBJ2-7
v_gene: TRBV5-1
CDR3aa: CASSLPLAGVDNEQYF
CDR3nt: TGCGCCAGCAGCTTACCTTTAGCGGGGGTGGACAATGAGCAGTACTTC

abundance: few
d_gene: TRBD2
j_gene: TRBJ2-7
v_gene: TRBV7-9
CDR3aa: CASSLRGTRTYEQYF
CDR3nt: TGTGCCAGCAGCTTAAGGGGGACTAGGACCTACGAGCAGTACTTC

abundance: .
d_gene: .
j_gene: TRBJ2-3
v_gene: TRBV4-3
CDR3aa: CASSPRSRDTQYF
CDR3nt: TGCGCCAGCAGCCCTCGTTCCCGAGATACGCAGTATTTT

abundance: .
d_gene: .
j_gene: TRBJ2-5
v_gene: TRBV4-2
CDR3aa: CASSQDRGHGKEQYF
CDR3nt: TGTGCCAGCAGCCAAGATAGGGGACACGGGAAGGAGCAGTACTTC

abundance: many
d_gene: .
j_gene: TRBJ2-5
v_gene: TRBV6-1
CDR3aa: CASSKTGLKETQYF
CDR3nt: TGTGCCAGCAGTAAAACTGGACTGAAAGAGACCCAGTACTTC

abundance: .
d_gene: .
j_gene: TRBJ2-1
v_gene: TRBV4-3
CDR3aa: CASSQPGETSEQFF
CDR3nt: TGCGCCAGCAGCCAGCCGGGGGAGACCAGTGAGCAGTTCTTC